This section outlines one T cell receptor (beta chain) sequence together with its context. These data come from a study of identifying expanded T cells in peripheral blood. This CDR3 contains 16 residues. Germline V gene lookup returns CDR1 SGHVS and CDR2 FQNEAQ. V was cut by 0 bases and J by 2 bases, with 14 bases left in between. This table comes from immunoSEQ multiplex PCR, and its TCRdb copy is limited to in-frame clones, with some not included. The sample holds more than 80,000 clones, about 91% seen once. The clonotype originates from a person aged 18 to 70 in good health. Material for sequencing was blood. The chain has TRBV7-8 and TRBJ2-7; D remains ambiguous. The CDR3 here is CASSLALARFPYEQYF. The DNA of the CDR3 is TGTGCCAGCAGCTTAGCGTTGGCACGGTTCCCCTACGAGCAGTACTTC.